This TCR beta chain comes out of a study of blood T cell repertoires in COVID-19. This clone showed up just once. Method: immunoSEQ multiplex PCR; TCRdb's copy keeps in-frame clones and lacks some. This table holds hundreds of thousands of clones, around 91% found once. The germline V gene has CDR1 LNHNV and CDR2 YYDKDF (reference sequence). The CDR3 is 18 amino acids. The V end lost 4 bases, the J end lost 1 base, and 20 bases lay between the germline ends. This chain links TRBV15 with TRBJ1-3; D gene unclear. This TCR was recovered from a woman in her late teens or twenties with acute COVID-19. Source material: PBMCs or T cells enriched from blood (not recorded which). CDR3: CATSTSQRSRPSGNTIYF. The DNA of the CDR3 is TGTGCCACCAGCACGTCCCAAAGGTCCAGGCCATCTGGAAACACCATATATTTT.